This T cell receptor (beta chain) was recorded in a study of early T cells in non-severe SARS-CoV-2 infection. Researchers tagged individual cDNA molecules with unique molecular identifiers. Each CDR3 protein gets one entry after TCRdb re-called the 5' RACE reads with MiXCR. The sample lists roughly 54,000 distinct CDR3 sequences, 10% to 15% occurring once. The study, taken as a whole, reports: Private and CD4 specificities were missed by VDJdb matching, skewed to anti-spike CD8.

This clonotype has a handful of counts. What it recognizes is unknown. The CDR3 length is 12 residues. Looked up from germline, CDR1 is DFQATT and CDR2 is SNEGSKA (reference sequence). This TCR was sampled from an adult who was a healthcare worker with PCR-confirmed SARS-CoV-2 infection or an uninfected control (not recorded which). This chain uses TRBV20-1 with TRBJ2-5, with D possibly called TRBD1 or TRBD2 (5 bases each). The sample was whole blood. The CDR3 DNA follows: TGCGTCCTGATGGGGGACCAAGAGACCCAGTACTTC. It encodes CVLMGDQETQYF.